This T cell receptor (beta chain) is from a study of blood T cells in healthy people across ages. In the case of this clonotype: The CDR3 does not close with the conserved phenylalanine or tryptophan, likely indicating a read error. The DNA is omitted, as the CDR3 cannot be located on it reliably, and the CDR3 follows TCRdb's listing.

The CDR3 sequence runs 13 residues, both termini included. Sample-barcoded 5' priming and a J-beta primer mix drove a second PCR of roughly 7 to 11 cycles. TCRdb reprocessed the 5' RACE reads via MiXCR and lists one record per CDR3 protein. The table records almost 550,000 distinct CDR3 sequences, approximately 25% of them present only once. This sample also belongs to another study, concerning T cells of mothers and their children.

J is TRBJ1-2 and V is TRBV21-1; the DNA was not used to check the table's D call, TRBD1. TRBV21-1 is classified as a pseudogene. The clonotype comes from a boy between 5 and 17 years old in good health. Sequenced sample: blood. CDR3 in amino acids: CASSKTGGYGYTL.